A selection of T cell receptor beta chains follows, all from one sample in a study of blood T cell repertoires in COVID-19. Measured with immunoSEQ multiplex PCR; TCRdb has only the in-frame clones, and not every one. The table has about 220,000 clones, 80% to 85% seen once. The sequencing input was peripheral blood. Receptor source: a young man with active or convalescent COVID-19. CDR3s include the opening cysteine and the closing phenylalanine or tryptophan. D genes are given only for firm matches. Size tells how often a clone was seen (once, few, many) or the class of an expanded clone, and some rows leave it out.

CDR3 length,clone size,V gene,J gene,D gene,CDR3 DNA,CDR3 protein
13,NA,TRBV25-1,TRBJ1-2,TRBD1,TGTGCCAGCAGTGAATACAGGGGGAATGGCTACACCTTC,CASSEYRGNGYTF
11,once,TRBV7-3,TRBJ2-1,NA,TGTGCCAGCACCCACAGTAGGGAGCAGTTCTTC,CASTHSREQFF
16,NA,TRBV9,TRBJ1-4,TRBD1,TGTGCCAGCAGCACTCACTCGGGACAGCCTAATGAAAAACTGTTTTTT,CASSTHSGQPNEKLFF
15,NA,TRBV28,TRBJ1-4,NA,TGTGCCAGCAGCGAGGGGGGGCTGGCTAATGAAAAACTGTTTTTT,CASSEGGLANEKLFF
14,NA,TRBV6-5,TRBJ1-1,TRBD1,TGTGCCAGCAGTTACACGGGACAGGGGGCTGAAGCTTTCTTT,CASSYTGQGAEAFF
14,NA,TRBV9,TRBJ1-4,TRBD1,TGTGCCAGCAGCGGCGGGGACAGGGCTGAAAAACTGTTTTTT,CASSGGDRAEKLFF
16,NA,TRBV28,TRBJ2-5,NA,TGTGCCAGCAGTCCCACCGGGGAAGGATACCAAGAGACCCAGTACTTC,CASSPTGEGYQETQYF
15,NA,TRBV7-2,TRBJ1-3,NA,TGTGCCAGCAGCTTAGACGTCAGCGGGGGAAACACCATATATTTT,CASSLDVSGGNTIYF
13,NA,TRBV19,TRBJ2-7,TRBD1,TGTGCCACTCGACAGGGGTCCTCCTACGAGCAGTACTTC,CATRQGSSYEQYF
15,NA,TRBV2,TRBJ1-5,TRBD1,TGTGCCAGCAGGGCCCGACAGGGAGGATATCAGCCCCAGCATTTT,CASRARQGGYQPQHF
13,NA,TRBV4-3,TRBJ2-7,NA,TGCGCCAGCAGTCCTTACCAGGGTGCCGAGCAGTACTTC,CASSPYQGAEQYF
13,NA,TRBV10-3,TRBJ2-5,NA,TGTGCCATCAGTGGGACAGACGGGCAGACCCAGTACTTC,CAISGTDGQTQYF
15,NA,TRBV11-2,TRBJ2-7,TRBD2,TGTGCCAGCAGCATCGAAGAGCTAGCGGGCTACGAGCAGTACTTC,CASSIEELAGYEQYF
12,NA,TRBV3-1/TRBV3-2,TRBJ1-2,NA,TGTGCCAGCAGCCATAAAACCGGGGACTACACCTTC,CASSHKTGDYTF
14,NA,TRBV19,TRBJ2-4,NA,TGTGCCAGTAGTATCCCTAGCGAAAAAAACATTCAGTACTTC,CASSIPSEKNIQYF
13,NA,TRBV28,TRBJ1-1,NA,TGTGCCAGCAGTTTAAACGGTGCCGACAACGCAGTCTTT,CASSLNGADNAVF
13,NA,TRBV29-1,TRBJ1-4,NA,TGCAGCGTCCGCGGGGGGGCCCATGAAAAACTGTTTTTT,CSVRGGAHEKLFF
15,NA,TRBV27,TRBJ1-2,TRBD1,TGTGCCAGCAGTTTTGGGACAGGGAAACTCTATGGCTACACCTTC,CASSFGTGKLYGYTF
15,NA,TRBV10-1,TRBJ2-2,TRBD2,TGCGCCACCTCCGGCGGGGGAACCGGGACCGGGGAGCTGTTTTTT,CATSGGGTGTGELFF
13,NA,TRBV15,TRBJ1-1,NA,TGTGCCACCAGCAGGCGGGGTCACACTGAAGCTTTCTTT,CATSRRGHTEAFF
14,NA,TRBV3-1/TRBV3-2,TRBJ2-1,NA,TGTGCCAGCAGCCCTCTTACTAGCAGCAATGAGCAGTTCTTC,CASSPLTSSNEQFF
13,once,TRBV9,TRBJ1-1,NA,TGTGCCAGCAGCGTAGGAGGGAAGAGTGAAGCTTTCTTT,CASSVGGKSEAFF
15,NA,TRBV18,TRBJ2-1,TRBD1,TGTGCCAGCTCACTGGACAGGGATTACTACAATGAGCAGTTCTTC,CASSLDRDYYNEQFF
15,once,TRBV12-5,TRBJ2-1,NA,TGTGCTAGTGGTTTCGGGACAAGGGGATACAATGAGCAGTTCTTC,CASGFGTRGYNEQFF
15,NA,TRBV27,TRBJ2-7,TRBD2,TGTGCCAGCAGACCAACTGGACTAGCGGGCTACGAGCAGTACTTC,CASRPTGLAGYEQYF
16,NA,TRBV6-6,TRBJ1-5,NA,TGTGCCAGCAGCATCATATTCAGGGGCGTGGGGCAGCCCCAGCATTTT,CASSIIFRGVGQPQHF
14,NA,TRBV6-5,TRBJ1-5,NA,TGTGCCAGCAGCGCCCTACTTGGCAATCAGCCCCAGCATTTT,CASSALLGNQPQHF
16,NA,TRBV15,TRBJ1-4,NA,TGTGCCACCAGCAGAGTTTGGGAGGGGCCGAATGAAAAACTGTTTTTT,CATSRVWEGPNEKLFF
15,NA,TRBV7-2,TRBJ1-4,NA,TGTGCCAGCAGCTTAGGTTCAGGGATTAATGAAAAACTGTTTTTT,CASSLGSGINEKLFF
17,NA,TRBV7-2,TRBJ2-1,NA,TGTGCCAGCAGCAGGAGGACCCTCCACCTCCGGTCTTTGGAGCAGTTCTTC,CASSRRTLHLRSLEQFF
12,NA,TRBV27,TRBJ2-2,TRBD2,TGTGCCAGCACACGGGGGGCCGGGGAGCTGTTTTTT,CASTRGAGELFF
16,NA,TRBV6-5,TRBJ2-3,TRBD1,TGTGCCAGCAGTTACTCCCCGACAGGGCAGGTAGATACGCAGTATTTT,CASSYSPTGQVDTQYF
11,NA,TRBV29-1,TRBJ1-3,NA,TGCAGCGTTTCGAGTCGAAACACCATATATTTT,CSVSSRNTIYF
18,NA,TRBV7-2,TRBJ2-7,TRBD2,TGTGCCAGCAGCATAGGGTCCCTAGCGGGAGGGTCGGGCTACGAGCAGTACTTC,CASSIGSLAGGSGYEQYF
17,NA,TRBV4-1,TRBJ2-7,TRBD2,TGCGCCAGCAGCCACTTCTTCATGGAGCGGGGACCATACGAGCAGTACTTC,CASSHFFMERGPYEQYF
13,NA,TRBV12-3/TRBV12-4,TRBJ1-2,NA,TGTGCCAGCAGTTTAGGGGCCCAGTGGGGCTACACCTTC,CASSLGAQWGYTF
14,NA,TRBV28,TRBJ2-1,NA,TGTGCCAGCAGTTTAGGGGGGGCGAGCAATGAGCAGTTCTTC,CASSLGGASNEQFF
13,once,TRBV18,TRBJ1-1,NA,TGTGCCAGCTCACCGGGGAGGGACACTGAAGCTTTCTTT,CASSPGRDTEAFF
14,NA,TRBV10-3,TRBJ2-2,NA,TGTGCCATCAGTGACTTGGACACAGGCCGGGAGCTGTTTTTT,CAISDLDTGRELFF
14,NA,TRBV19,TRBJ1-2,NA,TGTGCCACCACCCGAGGACATCCAGGGTATGGCTACACCTTC,CATTRGHPGYGYTF
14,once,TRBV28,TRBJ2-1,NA,TGTGCCAGCAGTTTTACAGGCTACCACGCCAAGGAGTTCTTC,CASSFTGYHAKEFF
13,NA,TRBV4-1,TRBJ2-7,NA,TGCGCCAGCAGCCAAAAACAGGGCTACGAGCAGTACTTC,CASSQKQGYEQYF
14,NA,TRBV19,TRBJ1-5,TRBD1,TGTGCCAGTAAGATCGGACAGGGCAATCAGCCCCAGCATTTT,CASKIGQGNQPQHF
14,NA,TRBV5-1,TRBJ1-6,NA,TGCGCCAGCAGCTTGAGCAGGGTTAATTCACCCCTCCACTTT,CASSLSRVNSPLHF
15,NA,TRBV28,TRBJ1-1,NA,TGTGCCAGCAGCACACGGGCGGGATACGACACTGAAGCCTTCTTT,CASSTRAGYDTEAFF
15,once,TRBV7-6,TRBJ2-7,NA,TGTGCCAGCAGCTTAGGGACAAGCGCGGCGTACGAGCAGTACTTC,CASSLGTSAAYEQYF
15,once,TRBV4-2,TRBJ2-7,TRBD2,TGTGCCAGCAGCCTCGTAGCGGGAGAAGGCTACGAGCAGTACTTC,CASSLVAGEGYEQYF
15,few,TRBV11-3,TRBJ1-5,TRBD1,TGTGCCAGCAGCTCACAGGGGGCGCGGAATCAGCCCCAGCATTTT,CASSSQGARNQPQHF
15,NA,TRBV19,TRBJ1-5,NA,TGTGCCAGTAGTATAGTTGAGGGATACAATCAGCCCCAGCATTTT,CASSIVEGYNQPQHF
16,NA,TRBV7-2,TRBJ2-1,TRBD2,TGTGCCAGCAGCTTAGTAGCGGGAGTGGTCTACAATGAGCAGTTCTTC,CASSLVAGVVYNEQFF
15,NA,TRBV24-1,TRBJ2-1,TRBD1,TGTGCCACCAGTAGTAAGGGCAGGGGGCATGATGAGCAGTTCTTC,CATSSKGRGHDEQFF
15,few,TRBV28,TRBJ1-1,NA,TGTGCCAGCAGTCCATGGACAGCGAAAAACACTGAAGCTTTCTTT,CASSPWTAKNTEAFF
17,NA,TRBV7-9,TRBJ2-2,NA,TGTGCCAGCAGCTTAGACCAGGGGGGTCGCGGCACCGGGGAGCTGTTTTTT,CASSLDQGGRGTGELFF
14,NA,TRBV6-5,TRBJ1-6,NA,TGTGCCAGCACGGGGTTCTCCTATAATTCACCCCTCCACTTT,CASTGFSYNSPLHF
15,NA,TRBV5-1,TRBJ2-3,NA,TGCGCCAGCAGCTTGGAAGGGAGTCGAACAGATACGCAGTATTTT,CASSLEGSRTDTQYF